This T cell receptor beta chain was recorded in a study of blood T cell repertoires in COVID-19. Study summary: Sources were T cells, B-cell-depleted T cells, or PBMCs; the material itself was cDNA or gDNA.

Data came from immunoSEQ multiplex PCR; TCRdb stores just in-frame clones and leaves some out. The sample carries about 160,000 clones, approximately 90% recorded once. V gave up 5 bases and J gave up 4 bases, with 14 bases separating them. CDR1 is SGHTA, CDR2 FQGNSA, per germline. The CDR3 is made up of 14 amino acids. V gene TRBV7-2 combines with J gene TRBJ1-1; D is undetermined. Material for sequencing was peripheral blood. The source of this sequence is a man aged 25 to 40 with COVID-19, enrolled during active disease. The CDR3 coding sequence is TGTGCCAGCAGCCCTTACCGTCCCGGCACTGAAGCTTTCTTT. This translates into CASSPYRPGTEAFF.